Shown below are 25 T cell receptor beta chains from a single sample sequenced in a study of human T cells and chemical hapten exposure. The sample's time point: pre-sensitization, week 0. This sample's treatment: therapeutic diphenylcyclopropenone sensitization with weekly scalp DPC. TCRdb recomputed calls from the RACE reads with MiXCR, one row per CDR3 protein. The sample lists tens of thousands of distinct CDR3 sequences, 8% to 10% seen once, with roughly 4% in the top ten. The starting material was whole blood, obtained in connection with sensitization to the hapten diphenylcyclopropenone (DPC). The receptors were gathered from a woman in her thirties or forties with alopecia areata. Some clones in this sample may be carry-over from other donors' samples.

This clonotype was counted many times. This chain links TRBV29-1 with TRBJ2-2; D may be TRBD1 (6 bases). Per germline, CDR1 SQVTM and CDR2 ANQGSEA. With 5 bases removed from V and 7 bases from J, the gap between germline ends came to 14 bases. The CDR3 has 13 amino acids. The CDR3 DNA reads TGCAGCGTTTCTGGGGGCATTGTCGGGGAGCTGTTTTTT. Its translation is CSVSGGIVGELFF.

The CDR3 bases are TGTGCCAGCAGCCAAGATTTGGGACACTATGGCTACACCTTC. This gives the protein CASSQDLGHYGYTF. This chain links TRBV4-2 with TRBJ1-2; D is perhaps TRBD1 (5 bases). From germline, CDR1 is LGHNA and CDR2 YNFKEQ. The CDR3 has 14 amino acids. The V end lost 0 bases, the J end lost 3 bases, and 8 bases lay between the germline ends.

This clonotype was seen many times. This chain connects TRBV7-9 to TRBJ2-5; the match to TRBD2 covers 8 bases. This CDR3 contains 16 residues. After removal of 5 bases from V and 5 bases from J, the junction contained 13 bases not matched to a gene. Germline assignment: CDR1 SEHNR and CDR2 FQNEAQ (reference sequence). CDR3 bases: TGTGCCAGCAGCCCTACGGGGGGGCGAGGGTCGGAGACCCAGTACTTC. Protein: CASSPTGGRGSETQYF.

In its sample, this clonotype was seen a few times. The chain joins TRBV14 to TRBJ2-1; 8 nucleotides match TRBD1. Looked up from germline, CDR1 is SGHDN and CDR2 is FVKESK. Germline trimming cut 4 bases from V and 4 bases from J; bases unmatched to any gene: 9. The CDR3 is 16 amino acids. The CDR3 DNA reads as TGTGCCAGCAGCCCCCCCCCAGGGGGCAAGTACAATGAGCAGTTCTTC. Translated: CASSPPPGGKYNEQFF. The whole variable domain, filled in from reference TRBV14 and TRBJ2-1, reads EAGVTQFPSHSVIEKGQTVTLRCDPISGHDNLYWYRRVMGKEIKFLLHFVKESKQDESGMPNNRFLAERTGGTYSTLKVQPAELEDSGVYFCASSPPPGGKYNEQFFGPGTRLTVL.

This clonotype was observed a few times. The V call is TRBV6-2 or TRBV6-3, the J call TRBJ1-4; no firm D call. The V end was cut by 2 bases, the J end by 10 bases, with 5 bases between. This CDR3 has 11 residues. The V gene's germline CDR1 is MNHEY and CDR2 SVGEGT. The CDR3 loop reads CASSYGGKLFF. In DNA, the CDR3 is TGTGCCAGCAGTTACGGAGGAAAACTGTTTTTT.

CDR3 nucleotide sequence: TGTGCCAGCTGCCCCGGGAGATTACAGCCCCAGCATTTT. This gives the protein CASCPGRLQPQHF. The rearrangement joins TRBV18 to TRBJ1-5; no definite D call. CDR1 KGHSH and CDR2 LQKENI come from the germline V gene. Trimming removed 7 bases from V and 7 bases from J, with 14 bases in between. CDR3 length equals 13 residues. Variable domain in full (rest from reference TRBV18 and TRBJ1-5): NAGVMQNPRHLVRRRGQEARLRCSPMKGHSHVYWYRQLPEEGLKFMVYLQKENIIDESGMPKERFSAEFPKEGPSILRIQQVVRGDSAAYFCASCPGRLQPQHFGDGTRLSIL.

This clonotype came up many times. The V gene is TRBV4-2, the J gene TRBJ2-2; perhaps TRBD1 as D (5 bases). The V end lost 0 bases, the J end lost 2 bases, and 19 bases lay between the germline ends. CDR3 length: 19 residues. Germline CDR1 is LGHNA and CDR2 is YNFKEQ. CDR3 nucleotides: TGTGCCAGCAGCCAAGATGGGGCTTTGGGCTTATCCAACACCGGGGAGCTGTTTTTT. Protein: CASSQDGALGLSNTGELFF.

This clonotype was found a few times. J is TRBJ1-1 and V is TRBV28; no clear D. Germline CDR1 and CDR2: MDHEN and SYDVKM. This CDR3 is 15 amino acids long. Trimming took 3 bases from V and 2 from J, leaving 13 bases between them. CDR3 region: CASSFRPGINTEAFF. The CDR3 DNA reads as TGTGCCAGCAGTTTCCGTCCGGGGATAAACACTGAAGCTTTCTTT.

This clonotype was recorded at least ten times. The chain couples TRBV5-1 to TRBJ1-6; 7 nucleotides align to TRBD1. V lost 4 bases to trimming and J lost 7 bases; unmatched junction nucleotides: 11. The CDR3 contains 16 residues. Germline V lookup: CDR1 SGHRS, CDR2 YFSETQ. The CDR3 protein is CASSPGTADGNSPLHF. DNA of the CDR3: TGCGCCAGCAGCCCGGGGACAGCCGATGGGAATTCACCCCTCCACTTT.

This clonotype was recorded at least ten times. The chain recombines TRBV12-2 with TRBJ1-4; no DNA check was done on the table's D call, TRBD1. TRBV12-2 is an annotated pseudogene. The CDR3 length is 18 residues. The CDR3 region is CASRLVSVLRDSNEKLFF. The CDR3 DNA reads TGTGCAAGTCGCTTAGTTAGTGTATTGCGTGACAGTAATGAAAAACTGTTTTTT.

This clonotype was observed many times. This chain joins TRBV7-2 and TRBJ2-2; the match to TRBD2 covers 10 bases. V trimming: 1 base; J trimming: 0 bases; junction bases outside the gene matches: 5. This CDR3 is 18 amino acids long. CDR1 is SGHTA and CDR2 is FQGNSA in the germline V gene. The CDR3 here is CASSLGGLAAANTGELFF. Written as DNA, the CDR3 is TGTGCCAGCAGCTTAGGCGGACTAGCGGCCGCGAACACCGGGGAGCTGTTTTTT.

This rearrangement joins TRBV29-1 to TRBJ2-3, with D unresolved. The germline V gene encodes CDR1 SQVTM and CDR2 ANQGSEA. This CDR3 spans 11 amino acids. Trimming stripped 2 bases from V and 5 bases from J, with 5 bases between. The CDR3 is CSVEQVDTQYF. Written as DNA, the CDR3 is TGCAGCGTTGAACAAGTAGATACGCAGTATTTT.

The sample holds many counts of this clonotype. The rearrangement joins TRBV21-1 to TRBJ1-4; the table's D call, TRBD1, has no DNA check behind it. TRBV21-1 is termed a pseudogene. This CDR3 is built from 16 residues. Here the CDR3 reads CASSSLQLGAHEKLFF. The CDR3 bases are TGTGCCAGCAGCAGCTTACAGTTGGGGGCTCACGAAAAACTGTTTTTT.

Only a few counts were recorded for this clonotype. The CDR3 here is CASRRPGGFYGYTF. CDR3 nucleotides: TGTGCCAGCCGACGGCCAGGGGGCTTCTATGGCTACACCTTC. V usage is TRBV18 and J usage is TRBJ1-2, with 8 bases identical to TRBD1. The CDR3 extends over 14 amino acids. The J segment lost 4 bases and the V segment lost 8 bases, leaving 9 bases of the junction unmatched. Germline V gene data show CDR1 as KGHSH and CDR2 as LQKENI.

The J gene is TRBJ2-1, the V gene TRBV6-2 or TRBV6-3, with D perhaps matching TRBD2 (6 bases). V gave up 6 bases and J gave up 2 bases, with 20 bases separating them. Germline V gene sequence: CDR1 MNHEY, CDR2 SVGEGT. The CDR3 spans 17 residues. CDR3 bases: TGTGCCAGCAGCTCTTCGGCGGGGCAGCGGGCCTACAATGAGCAGTTCTTC. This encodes CASSSSAGQRAYNEQFF.

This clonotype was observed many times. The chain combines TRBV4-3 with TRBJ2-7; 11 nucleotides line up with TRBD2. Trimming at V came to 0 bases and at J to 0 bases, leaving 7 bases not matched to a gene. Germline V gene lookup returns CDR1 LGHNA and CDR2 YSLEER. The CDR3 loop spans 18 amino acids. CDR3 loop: CASSQDRLAGISSYEQYF. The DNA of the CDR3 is TGCGCCAGCAGCCAAGATAGACTAGCGGGGATAAGCTCCTACGAGCAGTACTTC.

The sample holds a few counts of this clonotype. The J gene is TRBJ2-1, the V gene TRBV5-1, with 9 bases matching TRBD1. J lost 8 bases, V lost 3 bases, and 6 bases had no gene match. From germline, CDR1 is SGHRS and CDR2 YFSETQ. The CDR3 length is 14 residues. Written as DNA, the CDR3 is TGCGCCAGCAGCTGGGGAACAGGGGGCCATGAGCAGTTCTTC. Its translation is CASSWGTGGHEQFF.

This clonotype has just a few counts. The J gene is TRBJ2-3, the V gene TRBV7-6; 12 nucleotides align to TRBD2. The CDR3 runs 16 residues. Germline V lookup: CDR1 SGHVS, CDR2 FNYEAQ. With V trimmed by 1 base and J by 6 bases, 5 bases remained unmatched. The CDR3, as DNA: TGTGCCAGCAGCTTAGGACTAGCGGGGGCCATGGATACGCAGTATTTT. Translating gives CASSLGLAGAMDTQYF.

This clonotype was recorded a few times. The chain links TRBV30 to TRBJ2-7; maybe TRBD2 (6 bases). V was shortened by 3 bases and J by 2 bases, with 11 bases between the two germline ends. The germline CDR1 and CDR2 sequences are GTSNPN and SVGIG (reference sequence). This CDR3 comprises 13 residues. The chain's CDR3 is CAWSPGSAYEQYF. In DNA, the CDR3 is TGTGCCTGGAGCCCCGGGAGTGCCTACGAGCAGTACTTC.

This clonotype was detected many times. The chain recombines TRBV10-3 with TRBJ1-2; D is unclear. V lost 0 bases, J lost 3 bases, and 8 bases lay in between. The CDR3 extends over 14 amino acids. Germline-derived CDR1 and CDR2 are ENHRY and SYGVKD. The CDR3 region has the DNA TGTGCCATCAGTGAGTCGCCGGCAGACTATGGCTACACCTTC. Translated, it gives CAISESPADYGYTF.

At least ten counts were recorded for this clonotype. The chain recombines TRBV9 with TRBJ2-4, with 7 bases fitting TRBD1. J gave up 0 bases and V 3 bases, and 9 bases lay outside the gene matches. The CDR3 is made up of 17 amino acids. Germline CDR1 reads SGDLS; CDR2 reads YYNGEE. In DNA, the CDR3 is TGTGCCAGCAGCGGTGTGGGGGACAGTAGAGCCAAAAACATTCAGTACTTC. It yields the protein CASSGVGDSRAKNIQYF. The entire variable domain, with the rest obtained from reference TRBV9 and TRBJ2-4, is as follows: DSGVTQTPKHLITATGQRVTLRCSPRSGDLSVYWYQQSLDQGLQFLIQYYNGEERAKGNILERFSAQQFPDLHSELNLSSLELGDSALYFCASSGVGDSRAKNIQYFGAGTRLSVL.

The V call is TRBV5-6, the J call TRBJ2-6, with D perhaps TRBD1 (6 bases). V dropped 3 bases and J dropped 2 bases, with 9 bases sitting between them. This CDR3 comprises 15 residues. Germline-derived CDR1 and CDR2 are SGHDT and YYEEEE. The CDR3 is CASSSQGAGANVLTF. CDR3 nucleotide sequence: TGTGCCAGCAGCTCACAGGGAGCTGGGGCCAACGTCCTGACTTTC.

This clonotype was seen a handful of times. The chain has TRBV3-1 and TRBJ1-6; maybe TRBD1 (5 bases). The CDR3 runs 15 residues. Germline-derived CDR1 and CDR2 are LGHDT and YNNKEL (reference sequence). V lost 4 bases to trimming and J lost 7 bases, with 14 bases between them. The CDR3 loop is CASSPLGRDNSPLHF. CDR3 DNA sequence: TGTGCCAGCAGCCCCCTCGGCAGGGACAATTCACCCCTCCACTTT.

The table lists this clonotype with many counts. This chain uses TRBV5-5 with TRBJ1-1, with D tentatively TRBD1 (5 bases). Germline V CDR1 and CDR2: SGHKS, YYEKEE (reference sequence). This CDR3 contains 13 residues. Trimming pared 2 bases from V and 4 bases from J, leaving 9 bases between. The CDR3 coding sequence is TGTGCCAGCAGCTTTGGGGCAAGCACTGAAGCTTTCTTT. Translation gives CASSFGASTEAFF. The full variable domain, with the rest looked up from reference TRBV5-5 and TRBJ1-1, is DAGVTQSPTHLIKTRGQQVTLRCSPISGHKSVSWYQQVLGQGPQFIFQYYEKEERGRGNFPDRFSARQFPNYSSELNVNALLLGDSALYLCASSFGASTEAFFGQGTRLTVV.

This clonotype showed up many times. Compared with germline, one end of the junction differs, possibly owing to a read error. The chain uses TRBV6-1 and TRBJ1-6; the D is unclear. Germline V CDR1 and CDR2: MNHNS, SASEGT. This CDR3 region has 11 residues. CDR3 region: CAISTQDPPYF. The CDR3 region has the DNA TGTGCCATTTCCACTCAGGATCCCCCGTACTTT.